This T cell receptor beta chain was obtained from a study of T cells in Graves' hyperthyroidism and ophthalmopathy. This clonotype was found a few times. Its matching antigen is unknown. Whole-study findings and limits: Blood also showed most of the thyroid clonotypes that were expanded above 0.001. Ophthalmopathy onset followed model prediction by a median about seven months.

Germline CDR1 MGHRA, CDR2 YSYEKL. Trimming removed 1 base from V and 7 bases from J, with 10 bases in between. The CDR3 extends over 13 amino acids. The CDR3 regions of TCR beta were amplified from RNA transcripts. HTBI primers were used for first-round RT-PCR of the TCR CDR3. TCRdb reprocessed the multiplex PCR reads with MiXCR, giving one entry per CDR3 protein. The sample contains around 700,000 distinct CDR3 sequences, about 35% of which appear only once. The source of this sequence is a woman aged 40-49 years with Graves' hyperthyroidism. The gene calls are TRBV4-1 and TRBJ1-2; D call uncertain. What was sequenced was blood. The CDR3 reads CASSQGPVSGYTF. The CDR3 DNA follows: TGCGCCAGCAGCCAAGGTCCCGTTTCTGGCTACACCTTC.